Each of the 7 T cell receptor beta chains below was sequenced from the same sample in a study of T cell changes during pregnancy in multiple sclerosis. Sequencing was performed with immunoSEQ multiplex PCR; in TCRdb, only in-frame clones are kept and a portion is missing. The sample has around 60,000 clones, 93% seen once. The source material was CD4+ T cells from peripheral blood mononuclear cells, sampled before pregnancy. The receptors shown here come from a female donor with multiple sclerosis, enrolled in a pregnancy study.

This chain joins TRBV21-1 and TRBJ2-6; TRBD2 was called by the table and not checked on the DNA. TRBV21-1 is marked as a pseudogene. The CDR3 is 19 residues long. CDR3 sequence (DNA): TGTGCCAGCCCCAAACTTAGAACCGTAAGGGCGGGTGGGGCCAACGTCCTGACTTTC. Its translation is CASPKLRTVRAGGANVLTF.

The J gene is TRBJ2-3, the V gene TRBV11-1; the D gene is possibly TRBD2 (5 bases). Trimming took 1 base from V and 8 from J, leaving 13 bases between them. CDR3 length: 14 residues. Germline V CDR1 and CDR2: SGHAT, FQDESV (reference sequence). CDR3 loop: CASSLDWASGTQYF. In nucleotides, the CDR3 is TGTGCCAGCAGCTTAGACTGGGCGAGCGGTACGCAGTATTTT.

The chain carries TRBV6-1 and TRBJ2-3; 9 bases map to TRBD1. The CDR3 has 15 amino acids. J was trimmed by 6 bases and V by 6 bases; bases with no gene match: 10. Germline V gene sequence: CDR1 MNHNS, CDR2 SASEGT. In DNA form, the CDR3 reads TGTGCCAGCAGGGGACAGGGTTTTAGGTGGGATACGCAGTATTTT. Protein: CASRGQGFRWDTQYF.

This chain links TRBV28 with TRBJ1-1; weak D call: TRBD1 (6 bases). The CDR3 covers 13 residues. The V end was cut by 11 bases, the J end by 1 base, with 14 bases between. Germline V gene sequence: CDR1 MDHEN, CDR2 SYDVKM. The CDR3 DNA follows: TGTGCCGGCGGGGGGGGGCGGAACACTGAAGCTTTCTTT. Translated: CAGGGGRNTEAFF.

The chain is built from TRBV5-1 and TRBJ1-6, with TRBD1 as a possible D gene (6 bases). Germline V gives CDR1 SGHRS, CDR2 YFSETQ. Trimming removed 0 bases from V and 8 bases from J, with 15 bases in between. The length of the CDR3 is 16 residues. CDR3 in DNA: TGCGCCAGCAGCTTGGCCAGCGGGGCAGGGGATTCACCCCTCCACTTT. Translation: CASSLASGAGDSPLHF.

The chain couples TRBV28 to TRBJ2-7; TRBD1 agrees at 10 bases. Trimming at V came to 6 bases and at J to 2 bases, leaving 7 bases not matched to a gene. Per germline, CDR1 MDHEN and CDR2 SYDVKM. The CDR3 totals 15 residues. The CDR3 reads CASRLGQGGTYEQYF. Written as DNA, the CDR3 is TGTGCCAGCAGACTCGGACAGGGGGGAACCTACGAGCAGTACTTC.

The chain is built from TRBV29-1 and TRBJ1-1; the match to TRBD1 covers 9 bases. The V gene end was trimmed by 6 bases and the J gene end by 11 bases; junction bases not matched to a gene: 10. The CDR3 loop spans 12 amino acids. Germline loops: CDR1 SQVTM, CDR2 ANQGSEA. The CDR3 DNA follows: TGCAGCGTCTCTACACAGGGGGCCGGGGCTTTCTTT. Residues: CSVSTQGAGAFF.